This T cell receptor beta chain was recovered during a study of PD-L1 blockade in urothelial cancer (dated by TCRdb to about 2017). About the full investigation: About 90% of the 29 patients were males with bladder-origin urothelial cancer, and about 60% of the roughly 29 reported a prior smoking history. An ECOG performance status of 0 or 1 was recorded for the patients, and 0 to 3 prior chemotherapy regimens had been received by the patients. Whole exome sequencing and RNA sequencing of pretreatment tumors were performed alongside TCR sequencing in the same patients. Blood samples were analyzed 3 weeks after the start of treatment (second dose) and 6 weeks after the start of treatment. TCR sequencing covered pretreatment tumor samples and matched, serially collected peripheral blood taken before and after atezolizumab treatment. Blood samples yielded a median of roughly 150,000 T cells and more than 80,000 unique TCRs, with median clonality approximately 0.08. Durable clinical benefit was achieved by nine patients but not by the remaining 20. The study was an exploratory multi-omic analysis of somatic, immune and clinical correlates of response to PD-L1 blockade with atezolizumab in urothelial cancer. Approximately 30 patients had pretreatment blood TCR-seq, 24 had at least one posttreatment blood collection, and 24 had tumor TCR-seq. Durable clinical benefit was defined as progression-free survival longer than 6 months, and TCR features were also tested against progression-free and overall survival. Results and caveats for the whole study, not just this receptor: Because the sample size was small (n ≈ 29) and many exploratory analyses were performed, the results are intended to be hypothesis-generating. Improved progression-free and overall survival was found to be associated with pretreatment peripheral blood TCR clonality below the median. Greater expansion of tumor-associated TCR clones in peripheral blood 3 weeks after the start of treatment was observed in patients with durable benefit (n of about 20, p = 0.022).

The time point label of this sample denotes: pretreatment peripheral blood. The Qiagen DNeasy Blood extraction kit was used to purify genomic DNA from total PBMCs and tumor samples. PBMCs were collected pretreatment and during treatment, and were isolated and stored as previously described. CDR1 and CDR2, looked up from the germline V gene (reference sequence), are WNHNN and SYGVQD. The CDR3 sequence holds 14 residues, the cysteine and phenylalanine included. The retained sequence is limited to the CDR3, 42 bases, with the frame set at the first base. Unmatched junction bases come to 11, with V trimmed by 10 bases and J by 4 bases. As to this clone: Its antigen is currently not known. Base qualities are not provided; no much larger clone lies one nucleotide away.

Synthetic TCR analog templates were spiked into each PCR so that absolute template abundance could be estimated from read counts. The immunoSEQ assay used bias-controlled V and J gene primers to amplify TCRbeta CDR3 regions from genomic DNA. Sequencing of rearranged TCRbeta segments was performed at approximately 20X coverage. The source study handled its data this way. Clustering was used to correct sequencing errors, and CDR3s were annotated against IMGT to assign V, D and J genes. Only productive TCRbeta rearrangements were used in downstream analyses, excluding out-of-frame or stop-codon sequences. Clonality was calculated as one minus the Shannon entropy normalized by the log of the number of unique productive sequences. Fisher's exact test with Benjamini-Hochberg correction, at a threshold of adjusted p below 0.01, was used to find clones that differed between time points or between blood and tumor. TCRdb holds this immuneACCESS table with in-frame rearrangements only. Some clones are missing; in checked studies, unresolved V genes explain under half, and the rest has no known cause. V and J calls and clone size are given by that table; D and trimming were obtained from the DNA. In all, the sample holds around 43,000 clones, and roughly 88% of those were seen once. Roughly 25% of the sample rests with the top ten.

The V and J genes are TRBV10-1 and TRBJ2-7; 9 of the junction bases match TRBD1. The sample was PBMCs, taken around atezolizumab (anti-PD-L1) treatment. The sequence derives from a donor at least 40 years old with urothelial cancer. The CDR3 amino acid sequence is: CATTRQGEEYEQYF. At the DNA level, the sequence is TGCGCCACCACCAGACAGGGGGAAGAGTACGAGCAGTACTTC.